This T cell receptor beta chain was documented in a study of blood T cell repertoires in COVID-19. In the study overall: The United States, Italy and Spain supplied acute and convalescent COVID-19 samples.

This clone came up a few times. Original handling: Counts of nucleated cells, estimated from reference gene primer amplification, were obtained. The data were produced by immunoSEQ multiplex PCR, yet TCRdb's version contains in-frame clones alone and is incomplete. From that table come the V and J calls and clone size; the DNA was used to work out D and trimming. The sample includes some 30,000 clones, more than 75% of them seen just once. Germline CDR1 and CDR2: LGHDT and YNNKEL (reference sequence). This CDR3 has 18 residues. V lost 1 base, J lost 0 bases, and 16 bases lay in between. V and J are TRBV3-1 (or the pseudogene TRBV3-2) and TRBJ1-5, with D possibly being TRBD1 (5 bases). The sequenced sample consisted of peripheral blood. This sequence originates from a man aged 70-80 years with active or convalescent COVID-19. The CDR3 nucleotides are TGTGCCAGCAGCCAAGTTCGGACATTAACTTATAGCAATCAGCCCCAGCATTTT. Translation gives CASSQVRTLTYSNQPQHF.